These 5 T cell receptor beta chains came from one sample sequenced in a study of vaccination effects on CD4 cells after COVID-19 (dated by TCRdb to between 2021 and 2022). After around 10 days of culture, CD4+ T cells were isolated with the EasySep CD4+ T cell isolation kit. Two doses of either the BNT162b2 or the mRNA-1273 mRNA SARS-CoV-2 vaccine were administered to participants. For these receptors, no antigen is known. The method was the immunoSEQ multiplex PCR assay. In its TCRdb copy, this immuneACCESS table keeps in-frame sequences only and misses some clones. Where compared with another copy, unresolved V genes explain less than half of these, and the others have no known cause. The sample profile shows around 66,000 clones; about 74% of them were found once. The ten most abundant clones make up about 2.2% of the sample. The specimen comprised CD4+ T cells from PBMCs cultured without peptide, sampled after COVID-19 vaccination. These receptors all stem from a human donor who received a COVID-19 vaccine.

The J gene is TRBJ1-2, the V gene TRBV6-4; 8 positions match TRBD1. The trim removed 6 bases at V and 4 bases at J, leaving 13 bases unmatched. The CDR3 is 16 residues long. CDR1 MRHNA and CDR2 SNTAGT come from the germline V gene. The DNA for the CDR3 is TGTGCCAGCAGCCTTAAGCCCCAGGACAGGGCCTATGGCTACACCTTC. This encodes CASSLKPQDRAYGYTF.

The chain combines TRBV14 with TRBJ2-5; TRBD2 agrees at 8 bases. V gave up 3 bases and J gave up 4 bases; unmatched junction bases: 7. CDR1 and CDR2 from the germline V gene are SGHDN and FVKESK. The CDR3 is 15 amino acids. Here the CDR3 DNA reads TGTGCCAGCAGCCAGAACATAGCGGGGCCAGAGACCCAGTACTTC. Residues: CASSQNIAGPETQYF.

In this sample, this clone turned up a few times. The chain links TRBV19 to TRBJ1-1, with D maybe TRBD1 (5 bases). V was pared by 5 bases and J by 3 bases, with 10 bases between. The CDR3 contains 13 residues. Per the germline V gene, CDR1 is LNHDA and CDR2 is SQIVND (reference sequence). In DNA form, the CDR3 reads TGTGCCAGTAGTCGAGGGACTTACACTGAAGCTTTCTTT. This codes for CASSRGTYTEAFF.

The rearrangement joins TRBV30 to TRBJ2-5, with 9 bases fitting TRBD2. V lost 0 bases and J lost 4; bases outside the gene matches: 3. Germline V lookup: CDR1 GTSNPN, CDR2 SVGIG (reference sequence). The length of the CDR3 is 14 residues. CDR3: CAWSVGLAVETQYF. The CDR3, as DNA: TGTGCCTGGAGTGTGGGACTAGCAGTAGAGACCCAGTACTTC.

This clone is deemed large. V is TRBV5-1 and J is TRBJ2-2; D is unclear. CDR1 is SGHRS, CDR2 YFSETQ, per germline. V lost 1 base, J lost 2 bases, and 18 bases lay in between. The CDR3 runs 18 residues. The CDR3 bases are TGCGCCAGCAGCTTGCAATCTCAGATCCGCCCAAACACCGGGGAGCTGTTTTTT. This codes for CASSLQSQIRPNTGELFF.